Below, 29 T cell receptor beta chains from the same sample are listed, as sequenced in a study of tumor-infiltrating lymphocytes in primary liver carcinoma. Total RNA amounting to roughly 0.5 ug was the source from which TCR beta cDNA was made with a constant-region primer. TCR beta libraries came from three nested multiplex PCR rounds using slightly modified ARM-PCR. Use of TRBV1-TRBV30 forward primers with a C-beta reverse primer characterized the first two PCR rounds, which lasted around 11 cycles each. TCRdb used MiXCR to reprocess the multiplex PCR reads, holding one entry per CDR3 protein. Here the sample spans 95,000 to 100,000 distinct CDR3 sequences, under 70% being singletons. DNA and RNA were both co-extracted from 20-30 mg of bulk tissue that had not been sorted. Sequenced input: liver tumor tissue from sampling region 2. Subset described: tumor region T2, inferior pole. The origin of the receptors is a woman aged 60-75 years with primary liver carcinoma and hepatitis B virus infection.

Points on this clonotype: The final CDR3 position lacks the conserved phenylalanine or tryptophan, pointing to a likely read error. This sequence joins TRBV24-1 and TRBJ2-1; D is unresolved. Germline V gene sequence: CDR1 KGHDR, CDR2 SFDVKD. The CDR3 runs 13 residues. The ends were cut back, 1 base at V and 8 bases at J, with 8 bases in the middle. CDR3 sequence (DNA): TGTGCCACCAGTGATTTCCTCGCCCATGAGCAGTTCTCC. Translation: CATSDFLAHEQFS.

This clonotype was seen many times. The chain's CDR3 is CASSPVWWAGVNQQFF. CDR3 DNA sequence: TGTGCCAGCAGCCCTGTTTGGTGGGCGGGTGTAAATCAGCAGTTCTTC. The V and J genes are TRBV14 and TRBJ2-1, with TRBD2 as a possible D gene (5 bases). This CDR3 is built from 16 residues. Germline lookup yields CDR1 SGHDN and CDR2 FVKESK. Trimming took 4 bases from V and 11 from J, leaving 24 bases between them.

This clonotype was found many times. This chain connects TRBV7-8 to TRBJ2-5, with TRBD1 as a possible D gene (6 bases). V dropped 3 bases and J dropped 2 bases, with 13 bases sitting between them. Germline values: CDR1 SGHVS, CDR2 FQNEAQ. This CDR3 has 15 residues. The chain's CDR3 is CASSFYGQRQETQYF. CDR3 DNA: TGTGCCAGCAGCTTTTATGGACAGAGACAAGAGACCCAGTACTTC.

Worth noting for this clonotype: An end of the junction differs from the germline gene, which may be a read error. The chain joins TRBV29-1 to TRBJ2-5; D assignment may be TRBD1 or TRBD2 (5 bases each). The CDR3 loop spans 12 amino acids. Germline V gene data show CDR1 as SQVTM and CDR2 as ANQGSEA. CDR3: CSVYRGEETQYF. The CDR3 coding sequence is TGCAGCGTTTATAGAGGGGAAGAGACCCAATACTTC.

In its sample, this clonotype was seen once. Because it lacks the conserved phenylalanine or tryptophan at the end, this CDR3 is likely a read error. This chain connects TRBV6-6 to TRBJ2-3; 11 bases agree with TRBD1. Losses at the gene ends were 2 bases for V and 9 bases for J; bases not matched to a gene: 4. This CDR3 spans 14 amino acids. Germline CDR1 and CDR2: MNHNY and SVGAGI (reference sequence). The CDR3 DNA reads TGTGCCAGCAGTTACGGGACAGGGGGAGACACGCAGTATTTG. Residues: CASSYGTGGDTQYL.

The genes are TRBV6-1 and TRBJ1-2, with D possibly being TRBD1 (6 bases). CDR1 and CDR2 (germline): MNHNS, SASEGT. The length of the CDR3 is 13 residues. Deletions cut 6 bases from V and 10 bases from J, with 18 bases between. In DNA, the CDR3 is TGTGCCAGCAGCGAAACAGGGACATGGTCCTACACCTTC. Translation gives CASSETGTWSYTF.

Concerning this clonotype itself: One junction end disagrees with the germline gene, perhaps due to a read error. The CDR3 bases are TGTGCCAGCAGCTTAGAGTCTGGGGAGAACAATGAACAGTTCTTC. This codes for CASSLESGENNEQFF. The chain employs TRBV11-2 and TRBJ2-1, with D perhaps TRBD2 (5 bases). Germline V gene data show CDR1 as SGHAT and CDR2 as FQNNGV. The CDR3 runs to 15 residues.

In regard to this clonotype: At one boundary the junction diverges from the germline segment, which might be a read error. The chain joins TRBV12-5 to TRBJ2-2; TRBD2 aligns across 14 bases. This CDR3 is built from 15 residues. Germline values: CDR1 LGHNT, CDR2 FRNRAP. This CDR3 reads CPSGLAGGLTRELFF. DNA for the CDR3: TGTCCTAGTGGACTAGCGGGAGGACTCACCAGGGAGCTGTTTTTT.

A word on this clonotype: The conserved final phenylalanine or tryptophan is absent from the CDR3, which likely points to a read error. The chain combines TRBV29-1 with TRBJ2-2; D is undetermined. The V gene lost 4 bases and the J gene lost 1 base, with 7 bases spanning the gap. CDR3 length equals 13 residues. The germline V gene has CDR1 SQVTM and CDR2 ANQGSEA. CDR3 amino acids: CSVVSQNTGELFY. The DNA for the CDR3 is TGCAGCGTTGTTAGCCAGAACACCGGGGAGCTGTTTTAT.

For the CDR3, the DNA is TGTGCCGGGAGCGCGGCGGCGGGACGGTACTACGAGCAGTACTTC. Translation gives CAGSAAAGRYYEQYF. This rearrangement joins TRBV6-5 to TRBJ2-7; a weak D match, TRBD2 (6 bases). The CDR3 runs to 15 residues. Germline values: CDR1 MNHEY, CDR2 SVGAGI. V was clipped by 11 bases and J by 3 bases, with 23 bases between them.

Details on this clonotype: It is likely a read error, because the conserved phenylalanine at the end of the CDR3 is missing. The gene calls are TRBV19 and TRBJ2-6; D remains unclear. Germline CDR1 and CDR2: LNHDA and SQIVND (reference sequence). The CDR3 length is 16 residues. V lost 0 bases, J lost 2 bases, and 8 bases lay in between. CDR3 coding DNA: TGTGCCAGTAGTATAGATTTGGGGACTGGGGCCAACGTCCTGACTGTC. Encoded protein: CASSIDLGTGANVLTV.

As regards this clonotype: This may stem from a read error, because a much larger clone lies one nucleotide away. The V and J genes are TRBV5-1 and TRBJ1-4; 8 bases line up with TRBD1. In germline, CDR1 is SGHRS, CDR2 YFSETQ. The CDR3 spans 16 residues. The CDR3 DNA follows: TGCACCAGCAGCTACGGACAGGGATTGACTAATGAAAAACTGTTTTTT. Its protein is CTSSYGQGLTNEKLFF.

CDR3 bases: TGTGCCAGCAGTGTCACAGGGGGCCCCTTGGAGACCCAGTACTTC. Amino acid sequence: CASSVTGGPLETQYF. This chain connects TRBV5-5 to TRBJ2-5; 9 bases line up with TRBD1. J gave up 5 bases and V 5 bases, and 10 bases lay outside the gene matches. Germline V gene sequence: CDR1 SGHKS, CDR2 YYEKEE (reference sequence). This CDR3 is 15 amino acids long.

This clonotype has only one observation. An end of the junction differs from the germline gene, which may be a read error. This chain joins TRBV11-2 and TRBJ2-1; D might be TRBD2 (6 bases). This CDR3 comprises 15 residues. Germline V CDR1 and CDR2: SGHAT, FQNNGV. CDR3 amino acids: CASSFISTGEMRQFF. The CDR3 region has the DNA TGTGCAAGCAGCTTTATCTCCACGGGGGAAATGAGGCAGTTCTTC.

Points on this clonotype: It may be a read error: a sequence one base away is much more abundant. The V and J genes are TRBV5-1 and TRBJ2-1, with no clear D. Germline V gene lookup returns CDR1 SGHRS and CDR2 YFSETQ. This CDR3 has 15 amino acids. V lost 0 bases, J lost 5 bases, and 12 bases lay in between. The CDR3 loop reads CASSLVGPPNNEQFF. The CDR3 DNA reads TGCGCCAGCAGCTTGGTAGGGCCCCCAAACAATGAGCAGTTCTTC.

As concerns this clonotype: Germline and junction disagree at one end, which may indicate a read error. CDR3 region: CASSLETGGNSRLHF. CDR3 DNA: TGTGCCAGCAGCTTAGAGACAGGAGGCAATTCACGCCTCCATTTT. The V call is TRBV11-2, the J call TRBJ1-6, with TRBD1 as a possible D gene (6 bases). There are 15 residues in the CDR3. Germline CDR1 is SGHAT and CDR2 is FQNNGV.

Concerning this clonotype itself: An end of the junction does not agree with germline; a read error may underlie this. This chain joins TRBV5-1 and TRBJ2-5; no definite D call. The CDR3 loop spans 12 amino acids. Germline CDR1 and CDR2: SGHRS and YFSETQ. DNA of the CDR3: TGCGCCGGCAGCTTGTTAGAGGAGACCGAGTACTTC. Protein: CAGSLLEETEYF.

Concerning this clonotype itself: Being one base from a much bigger clone, this may be a read error. The conserved phenylalanine or tryptophan is not found at the CDR3 terminus, so this likely reflects a read error. The chain couples TRBV11-3 to TRBJ1-1, with a possible D match to TRBD1 (5 bases). Trimming removed 4 bases at V and 3 bases at J, with 12 bases between. The germline CDR1 and CDR2 sequences are SGHNT and YENEEA. The CDR3 length is 14 residues. The CDR3 DNA is TGTGCCAGCAGCTACGGGGGGTGGGACACTGAAGCTTTCTCT. It yields the protein CASSYGGWDTEAFS.

The chain is built from TRBV28 and TRBJ2-3, with 7 bases aligning to TRBD2. The ends lost 4 bases at V and 4 bases at J; junction bases unmatched: 14. CDR1 is MDHEN and CDR2 is SYDVKM in the germline V gene. The CDR3 is 17 residues long. In DNA form, the CDR3 reads TGTGCCAGCAGTTACAACGTGGCGGGAGTCCCTGCAGATACGCAGTATTTT. This encodes CASSYNVAGVPADTQYF.

V usage is TRBV5-1 and J usage is TRBJ2-7, with a possible D match to TRBD2 (6 bases). Germline V CDR1 and CDR2: SGHRS, YFSETQ. V lost 4 bases and J lost 2, with 10 bases in between. The CDR3 is 13 amino acids. This chain's CDR3 is CASSQGLPYEQYF. For the CDR3, the DNA is TGCGCCAGCAGCCAGGGACTTCCCTACGAGCAGTACTTC. Filled out from reference TRBV5-1 and TRBJ2-7, the complete variable domain reads KAGVTQTPRYLIKTRGQQVTLSCSPISGHRSVSWYQQTPGQGLQFLFEYFSETQRNKGNFPGRFSGRQFSNSRSEMNVSTLELGDSALYLCASSQGLPYEQYFGPGTRLTVT.

With regard to this clonotype: This CDR3 fails to terminate in the conserved phenylalanine or tryptophan, so it likely reflects a read error. The chain joins TRBV6-2 or TRBV6-3 to TRBJ2-7, with 7 bases fitting TRBD1. The germline V gene encodes CDR1 MNHEY and CDR2 SVGEGT. There are 13 residues in the CDR3. The CDR3 region is CASCYGDSGEQYL. The CDR3 DNA reads as TGTGCCAGCTGTTACGGGGACAGTGGTGAGCAGTACCTC.

In its sample, this clonotype was seen a few times. The chain joins TRBV2 to TRBJ2-3; perhaps TRBD2 as D (5 bases). The CDR3 has 13 amino acids. Per the germline V gene, CDR1 is SNHLY and CDR2 is FYNNEI. The V and J ends lost 7 bases and 6 bases respectively, with 14 bases between them. CDR3 amino acids: CASIGLAEDTQYF. DNA for the CDR3: TGTGCCAGCATAGGGCTAGCTGAGGATACGCAGTATTTT.

This clonotype was seen at least ten times. The chain joins TRBV28 to TRBJ2-2; no definite D call. The germline V gene has CDR1 MDHEN and CDR2 SYDVKM. The CDR3 covers 13 residues. Trimming pared 5 bases from V and 4 bases from J, leaving 8 bases between. CDR3 amino acids: CASSPTATGELFF. In DNA form, the CDR3 reads TGTGCCAGCAGTCCCACCGCCACCGGGGAGCTGTTTTTT.

Notes on this clonotype: Germline is not matched at one junction end, which may reflect a read error. The gene calls are TRBV11-2 and TRBJ1-1; D remains ambiguous. CDR1 SGHAT and CDR2 FQNNGV come from the germline V gene. The CDR3 has 16 amino acids. CDR3 protein: CTNSSRRSIPNTEVFF. CDR3 nucleotides: TGTACCAACAGCTCACGGAGGAGCATACCGAACACTGAAGTTTTCTTT.

This chain connects TRBV11-2 to TRBJ2-3; 13 bases match TRBD2. Germline V gene lookup returns CDR1 SGHAT and CDR2 FQNNGV. This CDR3 comprises 15 residues. The CDR3 sequence: CGNSSGLAGPNTQYF. CDR3 bases: TGTGGCAACAGCTCGGGACTAGCGGGACCAAATACGCAGTATTTT.

In its sample, this clonotype was seen many times. The chain links TRBV28 to TRBJ1-1; possibly TRBD1 for D (5 bases). CDR3 length equals 13 residues. The V end was cut by 4 bases, the J end by 1 base, with 7 bases between. Germline assignment: CDR1 MDHEN and CDR2 SYDVKM. The CDR3 region is CASSSTANTEAFF. As DNA, the CDR3 is TGTGCCAGCAGTTCGACAGCGAACACTGAAGCTTTCTTT.

Of note for this clonotype: One end of the junction varies from germline; a read error may be responsible. The genes are TRBV5-4 and TRBJ2-2, with D perhaps matching TRBD1 (8 bases). This CDR3 region has 16 residues. In germline, CDR1 is SGHNT, CDR2 YYREEE (reference sequence). CDR3 DNA sequence: TGCGCCAGCAGCCAGGGGGCTAGCGGCTACACCGGGGAGATGTTTTTT. Its translation is CASSQGASGYTGEMFF. Full variable domain (outside the CDR3, taken from reference TRBV5-4 and TRBJ2-2): ETGVTQSPTHLIKTRGQQVTLRCSSQSGHNTVSWYQQALGQGPQFIFQYYREEENGRGNFPPRFSGLQFPNYSSELNVNALELDDSALYLCASSQGASGYTGEMFFGEGSRLTVL.

In regard to this clonotype: This may arise from a read error, as a much more abundant clone is one base away. The chain links TRBV30 to TRBJ2-7; D ambiguous. Per the germline V gene, CDR1 is GTSNPN and CDR2 is SVGIG (reference sequence). V shed 0 bases and J shed 8 bases, with 8 bases lying between them. CDR3 length equals 11 residues. CDR3: CAWSVHYKQYF. CDR3 DNA: TGTGCCTGGAGTGTACATTACAAGCAGTACTTC.

On this clonotype itself: The final CDR3 position lacks the conserved phenylalanine or tryptophan, pointing to a likely read error. The chain carries TRBV4-1 and TRBJ1-1, with unresolved D. The CDR3 runs 16 residues. CDR1 is MGHRA, CDR2 YSYEKL, per germline. The CDR3 DNA sequence: TGCGCCAGCAGCCAAGATCGCAGGCCCCTGAACACTGGAGCTTTCTCT. Residues: CASSQDRRPLNTGAFS.